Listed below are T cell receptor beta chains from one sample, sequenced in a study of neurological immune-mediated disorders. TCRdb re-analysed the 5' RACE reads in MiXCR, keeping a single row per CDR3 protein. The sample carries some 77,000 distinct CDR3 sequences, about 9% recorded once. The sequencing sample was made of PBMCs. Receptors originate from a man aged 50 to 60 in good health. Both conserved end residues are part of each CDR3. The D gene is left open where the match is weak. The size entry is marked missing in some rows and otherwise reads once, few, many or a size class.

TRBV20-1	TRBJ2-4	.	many	CSARAGDIQYF	TGCAGTGCTAGAGCGGGAGACATTCAGTACTTC
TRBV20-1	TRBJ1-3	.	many	CSASLQGAGNTIYF	TGCAGTGCTTCCCTACAGGGCGCTGGAAACACCATATATTTT
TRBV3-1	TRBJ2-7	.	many	CASSPGVRDEQYF	TGTGCCAGCAGCCCGGGCGTAAGGGACGAGCAGTACTTC
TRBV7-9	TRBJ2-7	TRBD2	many	CASSRSRTSGTYEQYF	TGTGCCAGCAGCCGTTCTCGGACTAGCGGGACTTACGAGCAGTACTTC
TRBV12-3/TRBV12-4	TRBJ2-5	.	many	CASALGEVGETQYF	TGTGCCAGCGCCTTGGGGGAGGTCGGAGAGACCCAGTACTTC
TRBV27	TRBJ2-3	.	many	CASSLSITDTQYF	TGTGCCAGCAGTTTATCAATCACAGATACGCAGTATTTT
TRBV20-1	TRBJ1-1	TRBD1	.	CSAGPTGVNTEAFF	TGCAGTGCCGGACCGACAGGGGTGAACACTGAAGCTTTCTTT
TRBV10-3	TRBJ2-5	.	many	CASRSPGQQETQYF	TGTGCCTCCAGGAGCCCGGGACAACAAGAGACCCAGTACTTC
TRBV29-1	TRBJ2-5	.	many	CSVEFQGIETQYF	TGCAGCGTTGAATTTCAGGGAATAGAGACCCAGTACTTC
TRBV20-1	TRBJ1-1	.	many	CSARDPGRTEAFF	TGCAGTGCTAGAGATCCGGGTAGGACTGAAGCTTTCTTT
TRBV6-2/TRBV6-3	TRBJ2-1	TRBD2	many	CASTLPRTSAETEQFF	TGTGCCAGCACCCTACCCAGGACTAGCGCCGAAACGGAGCAGTTCTTC
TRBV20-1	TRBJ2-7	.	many	CSASSAIATYEQYF	TGCAGTGCTAGTAGTGCTATCGCGACCTACGAGCAGTACTTC
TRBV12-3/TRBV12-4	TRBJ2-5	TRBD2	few	CASSFRTSGQETQYF	TGTGCCAGCAGTTTCCGGACTAGCGGGCAAGAGACCCAGTACTTC
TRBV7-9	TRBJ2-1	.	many	CASSFIDVYNEQFF	TGTGCCAGCAGCTTCATAGACGTCTACAATGAGCAGTTCTTC
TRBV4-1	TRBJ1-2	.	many	CASRPTGPYGYTF	TGCGCCAGCAGGCCGACAGGACCTTATGGCTACACCTTC
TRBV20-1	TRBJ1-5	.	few	CSARPRGYNQPQHF	TGCAGTGCTAGACCAAGGGGGTACAATCAGCCCCAGCATTTT
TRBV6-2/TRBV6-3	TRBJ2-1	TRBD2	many	CASRSSGRGNEQFF	TGTGCCAGTCGAAGTAGCGGGAGAGGCAATGAGCAGTTCTTC
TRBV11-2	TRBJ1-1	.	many	CASSSHQGREAFF	TGTGCCAGCAGCTCCCACCAGGGAAGGGAAGCTTTCTTT
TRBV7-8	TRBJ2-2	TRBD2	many	CASSPGLAINGELFF	TGTGCCAGCAGCCCCGGACTAGCGATTAATGGGGAGCTGTTTTTT
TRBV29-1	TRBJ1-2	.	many	CSVGGIGDYGYTF	TGCAGCGTTGGGGGTATCGGGGACTATGGCTACACCTTC
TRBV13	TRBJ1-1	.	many	CASSPLNTEAFF	TGTGCCAGCAGCCCCCTGAACACTGAAGCTTTCTTT
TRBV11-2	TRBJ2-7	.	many	CASSPAGTSSSYEQYF	TGTGCCAGCAGCCCCGCCGGGACGTCTAGCTCCTACGAGCAGTACTTC